The 23 T cell receptor beta chains below all came from one sample that was sequenced in a study of cytomegalovirus exposure and HLA in healthy donors. 60 Vbeta and 13 Jbeta primers were used in PCR. Sequencing used immunoSEQ multiplex PCR; TCRdb keeps in-frame clones, though not all of them. The profile shows around 120,000 clones, approximately 80% of them singletons. The sequencing input was PBMCs. These TCRs come from a woman aged 35 to 49 in good health and CMV-seropositive.

Here the CDR3 reads CASMGGRDSYEQYF. The CDR3 DNA reads TGTGCCAGCATGGGGGGACGGGACAGCTACGAGCAGTACTTC. The chain combines TRBV2 with TRBJ2-7; perhaps TRBD1 as D (7 bases). CDR1 is SNHLY and CDR2 is FYNNEI in the germline V gene. CDR3 length: 14 residues. The V end lost 7 bases, the J end lost 3 bases, and 16 bases lay between the germline ends.

This chain connects TRBV19 to TRBJ2-7, with D perhaps matching TRBD1 (5 bases). The CDR3 is 12 residues long. V gave up 0 bases and J gave up 5 bases, with 5 bases separating them. Germline assignment: CDR1 LNHDA and CDR2 SQIVND (reference sequence). CDR3 DNA: TGTGCCAGTAGTATAGACAGGGACGAGCAGTACTTC. As protein: CASSIDRDEQYF.

The chain recombines TRBV7-8 with TRBJ1-6; possible D gene TRBD1, 6 bases. CDR1 is SGHVS and CDR2 is FQNEAQ in the germline V gene. The length of the CDR3 is 13 residues. Trimming cost V 5 bases and J 7 bases, with 9 bases left between them. CDR3 sequence: CASSRGGNSPLHF. For the CDR3, the DNA is TGTGCCAGCAGCAGGGGGGGGAATTCACCCCTCCACTTT.

This chain joins TRBV27 and TRBJ1-1; D not certain. The germline gives CDR1 MNHEY, CDR2 SMNVEV (reference sequence). V dropped 8 bases and J dropped 7 bases, with 11 bases sitting between them. The CDR3 loop spans 11 amino acids. CDR3 sequence (DNA): TGTGCCAGCGGGAGCGGGATTGAAGCTTTCTTT. It yields the protein CASGSGIEAFF.

This clone is a singleton in its sample. V gene TRBV27 combines with J gene TRBJ1-1; 7 bases fit TRBD1. The CDR3 extends over 16 amino acids. Trimming at V came to 2 bases and at J to 8 bases, leaving 14 bases not matched to a gene. Germline CDR1 and CDR2: MNHEY and SMNVEV (reference sequence). The CDR3, as DNA: TGTGCCAGCAGTTTAACCCGAATTCCGACAGGGTTGGAAGCTTTCTTT. Residues: CASSLTRIPTGLEAFF.

As regards this clone: Other DNA sequences within the sample encode an identical CDR3. This chain uses TRBV2 with TRBJ1-6; 8 nucleotides match TRBD1. Trimming took 4 bases from V and 6 from J; bases not matched to a gene: 2. The CDR3 sequence is 14 residues long. Germline values: CDR1 SNHLY, CDR2 FYNNEI. The CDR3 reads CASSGQGTNSPLHF. The CDR3, as DNA: TGTGCCAGCAGTGGACAGGGGACTAATTCACCCCTCCACTTT.

This clone has a single count. This chain links TRBV7-2 with TRBJ2-1, with 9 positions matching TRBD2. Looked up from germline, CDR1 is SGHTA and CDR2 is FQGNSA. V dropped 1 base and J dropped 4; count of bases not matched to a gene: 8. The CDR3 extends over 17 amino acids. This chain's CDR3 is CASSLGSGGPAYNEQFF. The CDR3 DNA sequence: TGTGCCAGCAGCTTAGGTAGCGGGGGTCCTGCTTACAATGAGCAGTTCTTC. Full variable domain (missing parts from reference TRBV7-2 and TRBJ2-1): GAGVSQSPSNKVTEKGKDVELRCDPISGHTALYWYRQSLGQGLEFLIYFQGNSAPDKSGLPSDRFSAERTGGSVSTLTIQRTQQEDSAVYLCASSLGSGGPAYNEQFFGPGTRLTVL.

The rearrangement uses TRBV11-3 and TRBJ2-5, with TRBD2 as a possible D gene (6 bases). V was shortened by 1 base and J by 3 bases, with 6 bases between the two germline ends. This CDR3 is built from 13 residues. Germline CDR1 SGHNT, CDR2 YENEEA. CDR3 DNA sequence: TGTGCCAGCAGCTTAGGGGGGGAAGAGACCCAGTACTTC. Its protein is CASSLGGEETQYF.

The chain employs TRBV5-1 and TRBJ2-3, with D possibly TRBD2 on 6 matching bases. V lost 0 bases to trimming and J lost 5 bases, with 16 bases between them. Germline CDR1 SGHRS, CDR2 YFSETQ. The length of the CDR3 is 16 residues. CDR3 DNA: TGCGCCAGCAGCTTGGGGAGTAGCGGTCCTAAAGATACGCAGTATTTT. Translating it yields CASSLGSSGPKDTQYF.

This chain connects TRBV7-9 to TRBJ1-2; possible D gene TRBD1, 6 bases. The CDR3 has 12 amino acids. Deletions cut 5 bases from V and 8 bases from J, with 12 bases between. Germline V gene data show CDR1 as SEHNR and CDR2 as FQNEAQ (reference sequence). CDR3 nucleotides: TGTGCCAGCAGCGTACAGGGTTGGGGCTACACCTTC. Translating it yields CASSVQGWGYTF.

This rearrangement joins TRBV18 to TRBJ1-5; TRBD1 matches at 10 bases. The J segment lost 10 bases and the V segment lost 6 bases, leaving 6 bases of the junction unmatched. From germline, CDR1 is KGHSH and CDR2 LQKENI. This CDR3 comprises 13 residues. The CDR3 sequence: CASSPDRGSPQHF. The CDR3 nucleotides are TGTGCCAGCTCCCCGGACAGGGGGTCTCCCCAGCATTTT. Variable domain in full (rest from reference TRBV18 and TRBJ1-5): NAGVMQNPRHLVRRRGQEARLRCSPMKGHSHVYWYRQLPEEGLKFMVYLQKENIIDESGMPKERFSAEFPKEGPSILRIQQVVRGDSAAYFCASSPDRGSPQHFGDGTRLSIL.

The CDR3, as DNA: TGTGCCATCAGTGCGGGGGCTAGCGGGGGCAATGAGCAGTTCTTC. It specifies CAISAGASGGNEQFF. The chain recombines TRBV10-3 with TRBJ2-1, with 10 positions matching TRBD2. CDR3 length: 15 residues. Germline values: CDR1 ENHRY, CDR2 SYGVKD. The J segment lost 6 bases and the V segment lost 4 bases, leaving 6 bases of the junction unmatched.

The gene calls are TRBV7-2 and TRBJ2-7; TRBD1 matches at 9 bases. V was clipped by 5 bases and J by 3 bases; unmatched bases: 2. CDR3 size: 13 residues. The V gene's germline CDR1 is SGHTA and CDR2 FQGNSA. This CDR3 reads CASSQTGGYEQYF. The DNA of the CDR3 is TGTGCCAGCAGCCAGACAGGGGGCTACGAGCAGTACTTC.

This chain connects TRBV7-2 to TRBJ2-5; D gene ambiguous. The germline V and J ends were trimmed by 2 bases and 5 bases, with 15 bases remaining between them. Looked up from germline, CDR1 is SGHTA and CDR2 is FQGNSA. This CDR3 is built from 15 residues. CDR3 loop: CASSLSSFKSETQYF. The DNA for the CDR3 is TGTGCCAGCAGCTTAAGTAGTTTCAAAAGCGAGACCCAGTACTTC. Using reference TRBV7-2 and TRBJ2-5 for the parts outside the CDR3, the full variable domain is GAGVSQSPSNKVTEKGKDVELRCDPISGHTALYWYRQSLGQGLEFLIYFQGNSAPDKSGLPSDRFSAERTGGSVSTLTIQRTQQEDSAVYLCASSLSSFKSETQYFGPGTRLLVL.

The rearrangement uses TRBV7-9 and TRBJ2-7; tentatively, D is TRBD1 (6 bases). CDR3 length: 17 amino acids. Germline CDR1 is SEHNR and CDR2 is FQNEAQ (reference sequence). The V and J ends lost 5 bases and 0 bases respectively, with 20 bases between them. The CDR3 region is CASSPLRQELSSYEQYF. CDR3 nucleotides: TGTGCCAGCAGCCCACTCCGACAGGAGCTATCCTCCTACGAGCAGTACTTC.

This sequence joins TRBV7-9 and TRBJ2-1; 7 nucleotides align to TRBD2. The V gene end was trimmed by 4 bases and the J gene end by 0 bases; junction bases not matched to a gene: 3. CDR1 is SEHNR and CDR2 is FQNEAQ in the germline V gene (reference sequence). The CDR3 contains 15 residues. The CDR3 sequence: CASSSSGGSYNEQFF. The CDR3 DNA follows: TGTGCCAGCAGCTCCTCGGGAGGCTCCTACAATGAGCAGTTCTTC.

This clone was seen a handful of times. This chain links TRBV29-1 with TRBJ2-1; 7 positions agree with TRBD2. The CDR3 contains 13 residues. From germline, CDR1 is SQVTM and CDR2 ANQGSEA. The V segment lost 7 bases and the J segment 0 bases; nucleotides outside the gene matches: 3. The CDR3 DNA reads as TGCAGCGGCAGCGGGAACTCCTACAATGAGCAGTTCTTC. Residues: CSGSGNSYNEQFF.

This sequence joins TRBV5-8 and TRBJ2-3, with 8 bases fitting TRBD2. J lost 2 bases, V lost 0 bases, and 5 bases had no gene match. In germline, CDR1 is SGHTS, CDR2 YDEGEE. The CDR3 consists of 16 residues. The CDR3 DNA is TGTGCCAGCAGCTTGGGGGTAGCGGGGACCACAGATACGCAGTATTTT. Translated: CASSLGVAGTTDTQYF.

This chain uses TRBV6-5 with TRBJ1-2, with TRBD1 matching over 9 bases. V shed 4 bases, J shed 7 bases, and the junction held 10 bases outside the gene matches. The CDR3 covers 15 residues. Per germline, CDR1 MNHEY and CDR2 SVGAGI. CDR3: CASSLGQGFRGGYTF. CDR3 sequence (DNA): TGTGCCAGCAGTTTAGGACAGGGGTTTCGTGGTGGCTACACCTTC.

CDR3 sequence: CASSLDRSNEKLFF. CDR3 DNA sequence: TGTGCCAGCAGCTTAGACAGGAGTAATGAAAAACTGTTTTTT. The V call is TRBV11-1, the J call TRBJ1-4, with D perhaps TRBD1 (5 bases). Trimming took 1 base from V and 4 from J, leaving 7 bases between them. CDR1 and CDR2 from the germline V gene are SGHAT and FQDESV (reference sequence). This CDR3 comprises 14 residues.

To note about this clone: A junction end diverges from the germline sequence, so it may reflect a read error. The CDR3 nucleotides are TGTGCTAGCAGCCCTAGAGGGGGAGGGGGGGCCCCGGAGACCCAGTACTTC. Its protein is CASSPRGGGGAPETQYF. The chain joins TRBV7-7 to TRBJ2-5, with a tentative D call TRBD2 (7 bases). CDR3 length: 17 amino acids. CDR1 and CDR2 (germline): SSHAT, FNYEAQ (reference sequence).

The chain has TRBV7-8 and TRBJ2-2; 12 bases agree with TRBD2. Trimming took 2 bases from V and 5 from J; bases not matched to a gene: 15. CDR1 is SGHVS, CDR2 FQNEAQ, per germline. CDR3 size: 20 residues. The CDR3 reads CASSLSRLAGGRARTGELFF. In nucleotides, the CDR3 is TGTGCCAGCAGCTTAAGTAGGCTAGCGGGGGGGCGTGCGCGAACCGGGGAGCTGTTTTTT.

This chain connects TRBV25-1 to TRBJ1-6; TRBD1 matches at 10 bases. Trimming at V came to 4 bases and at J to 9 bases, leaving 6 bases not matched to a gene. The CDR3 consists of 15 residues. From germline, CDR1 is MGHDK and CDR2 SYGVNS. CDR3 nucleotide sequence: TGTGCCAGCAGTGCCCGACAGGGGGCGCGTTCACCCCTCCACTTT. Translating gives CASSARQGARSPLHF.